A selection of T cell receptor beta chains follows, all from one sample in a study of blood T cells in healthy people across ages. TCRdb redid the calling of the 5' RACE reads with MiXCR, one entry per CDR3 protein. The sample contains approximately 850,000 distinct CDR3 sequences, 44% of which appear only once. Sequencing used blood. These receptors all come from a man in his sixties in good health. Both conserved end residues are part of each CDR3. The D gene is left open where the match is weak. The size field is filled for only some rows; it gives once, few, many or a size class.

cdr3_aa: CASSFTRTGRETQYF
cdr3_nt: TGTGCCAGCAGTTTCACCCGGACAGGGAGGGAGACCCAGTACTTC
cdr3_length: 15
j_call: TRBJ2-5
v_call: TRBV6-1
d_call: TRBD1
clone_size: few

cdr3_aa: CASRRERGAVDEQYF
cdr3_nt: TGTGCCTCCCGACGGGAGCGCGGGGCGGTTGACGAGCAGTACTTC
cdr3_length: 15
j_call: TRBJ2-7
v_call: TRBV11-1
d_call: -
clone_size: few

cdr3_aa: CASRRTTEAFF
cdr3_nt: TGTGCCAGCAGGCGAACCACTGAAGCTTTCTTT
cdr3_length: 11
j_call: TRBJ1-1
v_call: TRBV7-9
d_call: -
clone_size: few

cdr3_aa: CATSSGGSQNIQYF
cdr3_nt: TGTGCCACCAGCAGTGGGGGCTCCCAAAACATTCAGTACTTC
cdr3_length: 14
j_call: TRBJ2-4
v_call: TRBV15
d_call: -
clone_size: -

cdr3_aa: CASSQDKGFCEQFF
cdr3_nt: TGCGCCAGCAGCCAAGATAAAGGGTTTTGTGAGCAGTTCTTC
cdr3_length: 14
j_call: TRBJ2-1
v_call: TRBV4-1
d_call: -
clone_size: -

cdr3_aa: CSARPLRTGKSPDTQYF
cdr3_nt: TGCAGTGCTAGACCCCTTAGGACAGGGAAGAGCCCAGATACGCAGTATTTT
cdr3_length: 17
j_call: TRBJ2-3
v_call: TRBV20-1
d_call: TRBD1
clone_size: few

cdr3_aa: CSARDGGLDTDTQYF
cdr3_nt: TGCAGTGCTAGAGATGGGGGGCTAGACACAGATACGCAGTATTTT
cdr3_length: 15
j_call: TRBJ2-3
v_call: TRBV20-1
d_call: -
clone_size: -

cdr3_aa: CASSQDIGGGNNEQFF
cdr3_nt: TGCGCCAGCAGCCAAGATATTGGCGGGGGGAACAATGAGCAGTTCTTC
cdr3_length: 16
j_call: TRBJ2-1
v_call: TRBV4-3
d_call: TRBD2
clone_size: -

cdr3_aa: CSARDRGLDTQYF
cdr3_nt: TGCAGTGCTAGAGATAGGGGGTTAGATACGCAGTATTTT
cdr3_length: 13
j_call: TRBJ2-3
v_call: TRBV20-1
d_call: -
clone_size: -

cdr3_aa: CASSFVFSSYNSPLHF
cdr3_nt: TGTGCCAGCAGCTTTGTTTTTAGCTCCTATAATTCACCCCTCCACTTT
cdr3_length: 16
j_call: TRBJ1-6
v_call: TRBV12-3/TRBV12-4
d_call: -
clone_size: -

cdr3_aa: CASSYSSGVWNEQFF
cdr3_nt: TGTGCCAGCAGTTACTCCTCGGGGGTATGGAATGAGCAGTTCTTC
cdr3_length: 15
j_call: TRBJ2-1
v_call: TRBV6-2/TRBV6-3
d_call: -
clone_size: few

cdr3_aa: CSASGDRVNSPLHF
cdr3_nt: TGCAGTGCTAGTGGGGACAGGGTAAATTCACCCCTCCACTTT
cdr3_length: 14
j_call: TRBJ1-6
v_call: TRBV20-1
d_call: TRBD1
clone_size: -

cdr3_aa: CASSGSMASEYEQYF
cdr3_nt: TGTGCCAGCAGTGGGTCGATGGCAAGTGAATACGAGCAGTACTTC
cdr3_length: 15
j_call: TRBJ2-7
v_call: TRBV6-1
d_call: -
clone_size: few

cdr3_aa: CASSLAMGASYEQYF
cdr3_nt: TGCGCCAGCAGCTTGGCCATGGGGGCGTCCTACGAGCAGTACTTC
cdr3_length: 15
j_call: TRBJ2-7
v_call: TRBV5-1
d_call: -
clone_size: -

cdr3_aa: CSAPIDGGARETQYF
cdr3_nt: TGCAGTGCTCCTATCGACGGGGGGGCAAGGGAGACCCAGTACTTC
cdr3_length: 15
j_call: TRBJ2-5
v_call: TRBV20-1
d_call: TRBD2
clone_size: once

cdr3_aa: CASSSKQAYQETQYF
cdr3_nt: TGTGCCAGCAGCTCGAAACAGGCCTACCAAGAGACCCAGTACTTC
cdr3_length: 15
j_call: TRBJ2-5
v_call: TRBV7-2
d_call: -
clone_size: -

cdr3_aa: CASIGPDEKLFF
cdr3_nt: TGTGCCAGCATCGGGCCCGATGAAAAACTGTTTTTT
cdr3_length: 12
j_call: TRBJ1-4
v_call: TRBV6-6
d_call: -
clone_size: few

cdr3_aa: CASSVEAHRNSPLHF
cdr3_nt: TGTGCCAGCAGCGTAGAAGCGCATCGTAATTCACCCCTCCACTTT
cdr3_length: 15
j_call: TRBJ1-6
v_call: TRBV9
d_call: -
clone_size: -

cdr3_aa: CAWRTGGARGYTF
cdr3_nt: TGTGCCTGGAGGACAGGGGGCGCAAGGGGCTACACCTTC
cdr3_length: 13
j_call: TRBJ1-2
v_call: TRBV30
d_call: TRBD1
clone_size: -

cdr3_aa: CASSATGSLREQYF
cdr3_nt: TGTGCCAGCAGTGCCACAGGGTCTCTCCGCGAGCAGTACTTC
cdr3_length: 14
j_call: TRBJ2-7
v_call: TRBV6-1
d_call: -
clone_size: -

cdr3_aa: CASSLEGARNYGYTF
cdr3_nt: TGTGCCAGCAGCCTGGAGGGTGCCAGGAACTATGGCTACACCTTC
cdr3_length: 15
j_call: TRBJ1-2
v_call: TRBV7-9
d_call: -
clone_size: -

cdr3_aa: CASSLGVRQVYFYEQYF
cdr3_nt: TGTGCCAGCAGCTTAGGGGTCAGGCAGGTATACTTCTACGAGCAGTACTTC
cdr3_length: 17
j_call: TRBJ2-7
v_call: TRBV7-9
d_call: -
clone_size: -

cdr3_aa: CASSLGLAGGPGDTQYF
cdr3_nt: TGTGCCAGCAGCTTAGGACTAGCGGGGGGGCCGGGAGATACGCAGTATTTT
cdr3_length: 17
j_call: TRBJ2-3
v_call: TRBV7-9
d_call: TRBD2
clone_size: -

cdr3_aa: CASSLEDRVAYNEQFF
cdr3_nt: TGTGCCAGCAGCTTGGAGGACAGGGTCGCCTACAATGAGCAGTTCTTC
cdr3_length: 16
j_call: TRBJ2-1
v_call: TRBV5-5
d_call: TRBD1
clone_size: few

cdr3_aa: CASGVNTDTQYF
cdr3_nt: TGTGCCAGCGGGGTGAACACAGATACGCAGTATTTT
cdr3_length: 12
j_call: TRBJ2-3
v_call: TRBV12-3/TRBV12-4
d_call: -
clone_size: -

cdr3_aa: CASSSFPGGAEAFF
cdr3_nt: TGTGCCAGCAGCTCCTTCCCCGGGGGAGCTGAAGCTTTCTTT
cdr3_length: 14
j_call: TRBJ1-1
v_call: TRBV5-5
d_call: -
clone_size: -

cdr3_aa: CASSLSRSWPYGYTF
cdr3_nt: TGTGCCAGCAGTTTAAGTAGAAGTTGGCCGTATGGCTACACCTTC
cdr3_length: 15
j_call: TRBJ1-2
v_call: TRBV12-3/TRBV12-4
d_call: -
clone_size: -

cdr3_aa: CASSPNQETQYF
cdr3_nt: TGTGCCAGCAGTCCTAACCAAGAGACCCAGTACTTC
cdr3_length: 12
j_call: TRBJ2-5
v_call: TRBV18
d_call: -
clone_size: many

cdr3_aa: CSARDRGGSSYNEQFF
cdr3_nt: TGCAGTGCTAGAGACCGAGGCGGGAGCTCCTACAATGAGCAGTTCTTC
cdr3_length: 16
j_call: TRBJ2-1
v_call: TRBV20-1
d_call: TRBD2
clone_size: -

cdr3_aa: CASSLLQGRNTEAFF
cdr3_nt: TGTGCCAGCAGTTTATTACAGGGGCGGAACACTGAAGCTTTCTTT
cdr3_length: 15
j_call: TRBJ1-1
v_call: TRBV28
d_call: TRBD1
clone_size: -

cdr3_aa: CASTGDRPPYEQYF
cdr3_nt: TGCGCCAGCACCGGGGACAGACCCCCCTACGAGCAGTACTTC
cdr3_length: 14
j_call: TRBJ2-7
v_call: TRBV12-3/TRBV12-4
d_call: TRBD1
clone_size: -

cdr3_aa: CASSQVSRPAETQYF
cdr3_nt: TGCGCCAGCAGCCAAGTGTCACGTCCAGCGGAGACCCAGTACTTC
cdr3_length: 15
j_call: TRBJ2-5
v_call: TRBV4-1
d_call: -
clone_size: few

cdr3_aa: CASSLVPPGQGTEQYF
cdr3_nt: TGTGCCAGCAGCTTAGTGCCCCCGGGACAGGGTACCGAGCAGTACTTC
cdr3_length: 16
j_call: TRBJ2-7
v_call: TRBV7-2
d_call: TRBD1
clone_size: few

cdr3_aa: CASSGLAEYQETQYF
cdr3_nt: TGTGCCAGCTCGGGACTAGCTGAGTACCAAGAGACCCAGTACTTC
cdr3_length: 15
j_call: TRBJ2-5
v_call: TRBV7-2
d_call: TRBD2
clone_size: few

cdr3_aa: CASSLSRGGLGETQYF
cdr3_nt: TGCGCCAGCAGCCTAAGTCGGGGGGGCCTCGGGGAGACCCAGTACTTC
cdr3_length: 16
j_call: TRBJ2-5
v_call: TRBV4-1
d_call: TRBD2
clone_size: few

cdr3_aa: CASSSGQAGLEGYTF
cdr3_nt: TGCGCCAGCAGCTCGGGACAGGCAGGGTTGGAAGGCTACACCTTC
cdr3_length: 15
j_call: TRBJ1-2
v_call: TRBV5-1
d_call: TRBD1
clone_size: -

cdr3_aa: CASSYLRGTGVSTDTQYF
cdr3_nt: TGTGCCAGCAGTTACCTTCGGGGGACAGGGGTGAGCACAGATACGCAGTATTTT
cdr3_length: 18
j_call: TRBJ2-3
v_call: TRBV6-2/TRBV6-3
d_call: TRBD1
clone_size: few

cdr3_aa: CASSDLLDIAKNIQYF
cdr3_nt: TGTGCCAGCAGCGACCTATTGGACATAGCCAAAAACATTCAGTACTTC
cdr3_length: 16
j_call: TRBJ2-4
v_call: TRBV27
d_call: -
clone_size: -

cdr3_aa: CASSVAGGPAGDTQYF
cdr3_nt: TGTGCCAGCAGCGTAGCTGGGGGCCCAGCCGGAGATACGCAGTATTTT
cdr3_length: 16
j_call: TRBJ2-3
v_call: TRBV9
d_call: -
clone_size: few

cdr3_aa: CASSLTTGQETQYF
cdr3_nt: TGTGCCAGCAGCTTAACCACAGGTCAAGAGACCCAGTACTTC
cdr3_length: 14
j_call: TRBJ2-5
v_call: TRBV7-2
d_call: -
clone_size: -

cdr3_aa: CASSVQVGNQPQHF
cdr3_nt: TGTGCCAGCAGTGTGCAGGTCGGCAATCAGCCCCAGCATTTT
cdr3_length: 14
j_call: TRBJ1-5
v_call: TRBV2
d_call: -
clone_size: few

cdr3_aa: CASSRDGGPNTEAFF
cdr3_nt: TGTGCCAGCAGCAGGGACGGGGGCCCTAACACTGAAGCTTTCTTT
cdr3_length: 15
j_call: TRBJ1-1
v_call: TRBV6-5
d_call: -
clone_size: -

cdr3_aa: CASSLLILNTEAFF
cdr3_nt: TGTGCCAGCAGCCTACTAATTTTGAACACTGAAGCTTTCTTT
cdr3_length: 14
j_call: TRBJ1-1
v_call: TRBV7-9
d_call: -
clone_size: -

cdr3_aa: CASSYSLGTAWDGYTF
cdr3_nt: TGTGCCAGCAGTTACTCCCTCGGGACAGCTTGGGACGGCTACACCTTC
cdr3_length: 16
j_call: TRBJ1-2
v_call: TRBV6-5
d_call: TRBD1
clone_size: -

cdr3_aa: CASSSRDRGPGEQFF
cdr3_nt: TGTGCCAGCAGTTCCCGGGACAGGGGGCCGGGTGAGCAGTTCTTC
cdr3_length: 15
j_call: TRBJ2-1
v_call: TRBV2
d_call: TRBD1
clone_size: few

cdr3_aa: CASSFLASGGLEQFF
cdr3_nt: TGTGCCAGCAGTTTTCTGGCTAGCGGGGGTCTGGAGCAGTTCTTC
cdr3_length: 15
j_call: TRBJ2-1
v_call: TRBV27
d_call: TRBD2
clone_size: -

cdr3_aa: CAISSRGQWETQYF
cdr3_nt: TGTGCCATCAGCTCCCGGGGACAATGGGAGACCCAGTACTTC
cdr3_length: 14
j_call: TRBJ2-5
v_call: TRBV10-3
d_call: -
clone_size: few

cdr3_aa: CSVELTSGGTDTQYF
cdr3_nt: TGCAGCGTTGAACTGACTAGCGGGGGCACAGATACGCAGTATTTT
cdr3_length: 15
j_call: TRBJ2-3
v_call: TRBV29-1
d_call: TRBD2
clone_size: -

cdr3_aa: CASSVGRETQYF
cdr3_nt: TGTGCCAGCAGCGTAGGTCGGGAGACCCAGTACTTC
cdr3_length: 12
j_call: TRBJ2-5
v_call: TRBV9
d_call: -
clone_size: -

cdr3_aa: CATSRDLRSDTQYF
cdr3_nt: TGTGCCACCAGCAGAGATCTCAGGTCAGATACGCAGTATTTT
cdr3_length: 14
j_call: TRBJ2-3
v_call: TRBV15
d_call: -
clone_size: few

cdr3_aa: CASSFGVHNEQFF
cdr3_nt: TGTGCCAGCAGCTTCGGGGTTCACAATGAGCAGTTCTTC
cdr3_length: 13
j_call: TRBJ2-1
v_call: TRBV7-2
d_call: -
clone_size: -

cdr3_aa: CSAMKTGAGDNSPLHF
cdr3_nt: TGCAGTGCCATGAAGACAGGGGCGGGCGATAATTCACCCCTCCACTTT
cdr3_length: 16
j_call: TRBJ1-6
v_call: TRBV20-1
d_call: TRBD1
clone_size: -

cdr3_aa: CASSESENEKLFF
cdr3_nt: TGTGCCAGCAGTGAATCGGAAAATGAAAAACTGTTTTTT
cdr3_length: 13
j_call: TRBJ1-4
v_call: TRBV25-1
d_call: -
clone_size: -